This TCR beta chain was retrieved from a study of T cells in Graves' hyperthyroidism and ophthalmopathy. This clonotype has just a few counts. The CDR3 regions of TCR beta were amplified from RNA transcripts. Using the HTBI primer set, a first-round RT-PCR was run on the TCR CDR3. From the multiplex PCR reads, TCRdb called clonotypes with MiXCR, one entry per CDR3 protein. The table has around 420,000 distinct CDR3 sequences, around 16% seen once. Germline V gene sequence: CDR1 DFQATT, CDR2 SNEGSKA (reference sequence). This CDR3 region has 15 residues. The V segment lost 6 bases and the J segment 0 bases; nucleotides outside the gene matches: 8. Orbital computed tomography, thyroid ultrasound, serum thyroxine and TRAb, and clinical symptoms together informed the diagnoses.

Sequenced: blood. This receptor was identified in a woman younger than 35 with Graves' hyperthyroidism. The gene calls are TRBV20-1 and TRBJ2-7; TRBD1 agrees at 10 bases. For the CDR3, the DNA is TGCAGTGCGGAAATCCGGGACAGGGGCTCCTACGAGCAGTACTTC. Amino acids: CSAEIRDRGSYEQYF.